Described below is a single T cell receptor beta chain sequence and its context. The authors split each subset's genomic DNA evenly across several immunoSEQ plates. Sequenced by immunoSEQ multiplex PCR; TCRdb stores in-frame clones only, minus some. The table records roughly 2.4 million clones, roughly 95% of them present only once. Germline CDR1 reads SGHRS; CDR2 reads YFSETQ. The length of the CDR3 is 14 residues. After removal of 4 bases from V and 2 bases from J, the junction contained 5 bases not matched to a gene. The source of the sample is a study of shared clonotypes between healthy human individuals.

The origin of this receptor is a man between 18 and 35 years old in good health. The chain has TRBV5-1 and TRBJ2-7; 8 bases fit TRBD1. The material sequenced was naive CD4+ T cells sorted from blood. Sample subset: CD45RA+ positively selected. The CDR3 is CASSTAGQAYEQYF. DNA of the CDR3: TGCGCCAGCAGCACCGCGGGACAGGCCTACGAGCAGTACTTC.